The next 20 T cell receptor beta chains were all read from a single sample in a study of a mutant IDH1 vaccine in newly diagnosed glioma. TCRdb keeps only in-frame clones here, not all; method: immunoSEQ multiplex PCR. The sample yields roughly 60,000 clones, 80% to 90% seen once. The time point is: week 23, last vaccination. All doses held 300 ug of mutant IDH1 20-mer peptide, with topical imiquimod. No antigens are known for them. This specimen consisted of PBMCs, obtained from a glioma patient whose treatment included an IDH1 peptide vaccine. These receptors were taken from a man aged 30 to 39 with glioma.

This clone has just one count. DNA of the CDR3: TGTGCCAGCAGCGTCGGGACCTTCTACGAGCAGTACTTC. This translates into CASSVGTFYEQYF. This chain uses TRBV9 with TRBJ2-7; D is perhaps TRBD1 or TRBD2 (5 bases each). The CDR3 is made up of 13 amino acids. CDR1 SGDLS and CDR2 YYNGEE come from the germline V gene. V lost 2 bases, J lost 3 bases, and 9 bases lay in between.

The rearrangement links TRBV7-6 to TRBJ1-1; D gene unclear. The V gene lost 1 base and the J gene lost 8 bases, with 8 bases spanning the gap. The CDR3 spans 12 residues. Looked up from germline, CDR1 is SGHVS and CDR2 is FNYEAQ. The CDR3 loop reads CASSLGAGEAFF. The CDR3 coding sequence is TGTGCCAGCAGCTTAGGAGCAGGAGAAGCTTTCTTT.

This chain links TRBV11-2 with TRBJ2-1; D may be TRBD1 (5 bases). V lost 3 bases, J lost 5 bases, and 5 bases lay in between. This CDR3 comprises 12 residues. Germline loops: CDR1 SGHAT, CDR2 FQNNGV. In nucleotides, the CDR3 is TGTGCCAGCAGCTTGACAGACAATGAGCAGTTCTTC. Residues: CASSLTDNEQFF. The full variable domain, completed using reference TRBV11-2 and TRBJ2-1, is EAGVAQSPRYKIIEKRQSVAFWCNPISGHATLYWYQQILGQGPKLLIQFQNNGVVDDSQLPKDRFSAERLKGVDSTLKIQPAKLEDSAVYLCASSLTDNEQFFGPGTRLTVL.

The chain couples TRBV19 to TRBJ2-7; a possible D gene is TRBD1 (6 bases). Trimming stripped 5 bases from V and 2 bases from J, with 13 bases between. In germline, CDR1 is LNHDA, CDR2 SQIVND (reference sequence). This CDR3 contains 14 residues. The CDR3 spells CASSEDSDTYEQYF. The DNA of the CDR3 is TGTGCCAGTAGTGAGGACAGCGATACCTACGAGCAGTACTTC.

This chain joins TRBV7-6 and TRBJ1-2, with 7 bases aligning to TRBD1. Germline trimming cut 2 bases from V and 3 bases from J; bases unmatched to any gene: 6. CDR1 and CDR2 (germline): SGHVS, FNYEAQ. The CDR3 runs to 15 residues. CDR3 in amino acids: CASSLRAGGDYGYTF. The CDR3 nucleotides are TGTGCCAGCAGCTTACGAGCAGGGGGTGACTATGGCTACACCTTC.

Written as DNA, the CDR3 is TGTGCCTGGAGTGGGGCAGGGGGGACCCAGTACTTC. Protein sequence: CAWSGAGGTQYF. This chain connects TRBV30 to TRBJ2-5, with 7 bases matching TRBD1. CDR3 length: 12 residues. Germline V CDR1 and CDR2: GTSNPN, SVGIG (reference sequence). With V trimmed by 1 base and J by 7 bases, 3 bases remained unmatched.

This chain links TRBV25-1 with TRBJ2-5; 7 bases fit TRBD2. The CDR3 is 13 amino acids. Germline-derived CDR1 and CDR2 are MGHDK and SYGVNS. J lost 9 bases, V lost 4 bases, and 8 bases had no gene match. The CDR3 sequence: CASSVVDRGAQYF. CDR3 nucleotides: TGTGCCAGCAGTGTAGTGGATCGGGGGGCCCAGTACTTC.

The rearrangement uses TRBV27 and TRBJ2-1, with D hard to call. Germline CDR1 is MNHEY and CDR2 is SMNVEV (reference sequence). Trimming removed 5 bases from V and 6 bases from J, with 11 bases in between. The CDR3 totals 13 residues. CDR3 loop: CASSPLLSNEQFF. Written as DNA, the CDR3 is TGTGCCAGCAGTCCCCTCCTAAGCAATGAGCAGTTCTTC.

The chain employs TRBV4-1 and TRBJ2-1; 8 bases fit TRBD2. This CDR3 has 17 amino acids. Germline V CDR1 and CDR2: MGHRA, YSYEKL. J was trimmed by 9 bases and V by 3 bases; bases with no gene match: 16. The CDR3 DNA reads TGCGCCAGCAGCCACATGAAGATCCGGGGGGGCCTCGGTGAGCAGTTCTTC. This translates into CASSHMKIRGGLGEQFF.

The chain joins TRBV2 to TRBJ1-5, with D tentatively TRBD1 (6 bases). Trimming took off 6 bases at V and 2 bases at J, with 20 bases between the two ends. Germline V gene sequence: CDR1 SNHLY, CDR2 FYNNEI. The CDR3 sequence is 17 residues long. This CDR3 is CASSAFRTATGNQPQHF. The CDR3 nucleotides read TGTGCCAGCAGCGCCTTCCGGACAGCTACGGGCAATCAGCCCCAGCATTTT.

Only one count was recorded for this clone. This sequence joins TRBV19 and TRBJ1-1; D is undetermined. Germline assignment: CDR1 LNHDA and CDR2 SQIVND (reference sequence). Trimming took 6 bases from V and 0 from J, leaving 17 bases between them. The CDR3 is 16 amino acids. CDR3 sequence reads: CASSPRARRMNTEAFF. The CDR3 nucleotides read TGTGCCAGTAGCCCCCGAGCGAGGAGGATGAACACTGAAGCTTTCTTT.

This clone was seen only a few times. The chain links TRBV6-6 to TRBJ1-1; a possible D gene is TRBD1 (6 bases). The CDR3 extends over 12 amino acids. Germline CDR1 is MNHNY and CDR2 is SVGAGI (reference sequence). The V end lost 6 bases, the J end lost 4 bases, and 9 bases lay between the germline ends. CDR3 nucleotides: TGTGCCAGCAGAACAGGGCCCACTGAAGCTTTCTTT. This translates into CASRTGPTEAFF.

This chain links TRBV7-8 with TRBJ1-4; D uncertain. V was clipped by 5 bases and J by 0 bases, with 19 bases between them. The CDR3 has 18 residues. Germline assignment: CDR1 SGHVS and CDR2 FQNEAQ. The CDR3 spells CASSPIRGLGSTNEKLFF. The CDR3 nucleotides read TGTGCCAGCAGCCCTATCCGAGGTTTGGGTTCAACTAATGAAAAACTGTTTTTT.

The V gene is TRBV7-8, the J gene TRBJ2-2, with 8 bases that match TRBD1. Germline-derived CDR1 and CDR2 are SGHVS and FQNEAQ. The CDR3 loop spans 18 amino acids. Trimming at V came to 5 bases and at J to 2 bases, leaving 13 bases not matched to a gene. The CDR3 DNA follows: TGTGCCAGCAGCCCCCGATGGGAGGACAGGGTCAACACCGGGGAGCTGTTTTTT. Protein sequence: CASSPRWEDRVNTGELFF.

The chain uses TRBV2 and TRBJ2-2, with 9 nucleotides matching TRBD2. The CDR3 is 19 residues long. Germline assignment: CDR1 SNHLY and CDR2 FYNNEI. The junction had 14 bases not matched to a gene; V was cut back by 6 bases and J by 0 bases. This chain's CDR3 is CASSRRASGAFSNTGELFF. The CDR3 DNA reads as TGTGCCAGCAGCAGGAGGGCTAGCGGGGCTTTTTCGAACACCGGGGAGCTGTTTTTT.

Concerning this clone: Sequence at one end of the junction differs from germline and may be a read error. CDR3 sequence (DNA): TGTGCCAGCAACTTAGGAGCTTTCTTT. Its translation is CASNLGAFF. V gene TRBV7-9 combines with J gene TRBJ1-1, with unresolved D. There are 9 residues in the CDR3. CDR1 SEHNR and CDR2 FQNEAQ come from the germline V gene (reference sequence).

The chain carries TRBV5-6 and TRBJ1-1; 10 bases map to TRBD1. The length of the CDR3 is 14 residues. The V gene's germline CDR1 is SGHDT and CDR2 YYEEEE. V dropped 5 bases and J dropped 8; count of bases not matched to a gene: 9. CDR3 loop: CASREPGTGEEAFF. The CDR3 DNA is TGTGCCAGCAGAGAGCCCGGGACAGGGGAAGAAGCTTTCTTT. Together with reference TRBV5-6 and TRBJ1-1, the CDR3 gives the full variable domain: DAGVTQSPTHLIKTRGQQVTLRCSPKSGHDTVSWYQQALGQGPQFIFQYYEEEERQRGNFPDRFSGHQFPNYSSELNVNALLLGDSALYLCASREPGTGEEAFFGQGTRLTVV.

The J gene is TRBJ2-7, the V gene TRBV27, with TRBD1 identical over 8 bases. Trimming removed 5 bases from V and 2 bases from J; junction bases left unmatched: 8. CDR3 length: 15 amino acids. Germline V lookup: CDR1 MNHEY, CDR2 SMNVEV (reference sequence). The CDR3 bases are TGTGCCAGCAGTCTAATGACAGGGGACCCCTACGAGCAGTACTTC. Translating gives CASSLMTGDPYEQYF.

This chain uses TRBV6-6 with TRBJ1-4; no clear D gene. Germline V gene sequence: CDR1 MNHNY, CDR2 SVGAGI (reference sequence). V lost 5 bases, J lost 7 bases, and 17 bases lay in between. CDR3 size: 15 residues. Here the CDR3 DNA reads TGTGCCAGCAGTCCGTCGGGAGTACAAGGTGAAAAACTGTTTTTT. Translated, it gives CASSPSGVQGEKLFF.

The chain's CDR3 is CASSYRGSRNDQPQHF. CDR3 DNA sequence: TGTGCCAGCAGTTACAGGGGGTCCCGAAACGATCAGCCCCAGCATTTT. The chain combines TRBV6-6 with TRBJ1-5, with D perhaps matching TRBD1 (6 bases). Germline CDR1 MNHNY, CDR2 SVGAGI (reference sequence). The CDR3 has 16 residues. The V end lost 2 bases, the J end lost 5 bases, and 16 bases lay between the germline ends.